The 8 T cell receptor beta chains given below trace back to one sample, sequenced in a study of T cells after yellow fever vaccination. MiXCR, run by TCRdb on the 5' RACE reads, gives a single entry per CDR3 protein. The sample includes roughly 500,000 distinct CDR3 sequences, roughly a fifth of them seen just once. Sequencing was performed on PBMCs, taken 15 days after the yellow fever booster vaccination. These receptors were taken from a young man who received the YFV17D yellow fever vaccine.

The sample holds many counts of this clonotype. The CDR3 loop reads CSARQGNTGELFF. The CDR3 coding sequence is TGCAGTGCTAGACAGGGGAACACCGGGGAGCTGTTTTTT. V is TRBV20-1 and J is TRBJ2-2; a possible D gene is TRBD1 (5 bases). V was shortened by 2 bases and J by 1 base, with 5 bases between the two germline ends. The V gene's germline CDR1 is DFQATT and CDR2 SNEGSKA (reference sequence). The CDR3 is 13 residues long.

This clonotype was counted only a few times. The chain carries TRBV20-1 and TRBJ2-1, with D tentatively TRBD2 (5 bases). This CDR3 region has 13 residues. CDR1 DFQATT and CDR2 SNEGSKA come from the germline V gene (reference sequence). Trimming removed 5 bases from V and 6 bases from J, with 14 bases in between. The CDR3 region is CSAVRDLPNEQFF. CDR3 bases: TGCAGTGCTGTCCGGGATCTACCCAATGAGCAGTTCTTC.

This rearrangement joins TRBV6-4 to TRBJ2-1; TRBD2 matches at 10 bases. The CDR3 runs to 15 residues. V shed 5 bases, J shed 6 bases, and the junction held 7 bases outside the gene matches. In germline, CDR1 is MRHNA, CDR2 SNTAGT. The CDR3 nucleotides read TGTGCCAGCAGTCCTCTAGCGGGAGAGCCCAATGAGCAGTTCTTC. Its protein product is CASSPLAGEPNEQFF.

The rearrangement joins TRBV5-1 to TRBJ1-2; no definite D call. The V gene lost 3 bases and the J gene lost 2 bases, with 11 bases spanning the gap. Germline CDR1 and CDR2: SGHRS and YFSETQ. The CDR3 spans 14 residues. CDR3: CASSSRNLNYGYTF. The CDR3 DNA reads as TGCGCCAGCAGCTCACGGAACCTAAACTATGGCTACACCTTC.

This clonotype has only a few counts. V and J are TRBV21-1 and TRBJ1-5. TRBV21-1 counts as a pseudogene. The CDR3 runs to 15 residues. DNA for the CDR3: TGTGCCAGCAGCCTCGAGGGAGGTCGTAATCAGCCCCAGCATTTT. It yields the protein CASSLEGGRNQPQHF.

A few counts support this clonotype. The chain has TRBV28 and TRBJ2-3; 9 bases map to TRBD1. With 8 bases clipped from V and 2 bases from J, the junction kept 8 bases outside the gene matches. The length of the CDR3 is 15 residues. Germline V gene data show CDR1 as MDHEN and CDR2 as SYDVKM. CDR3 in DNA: TGTGCCAGCCCCCCGGGACAGGGCCTCACAGATACGCAGTATTTT. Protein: CASPPGQGLTDTQYF.

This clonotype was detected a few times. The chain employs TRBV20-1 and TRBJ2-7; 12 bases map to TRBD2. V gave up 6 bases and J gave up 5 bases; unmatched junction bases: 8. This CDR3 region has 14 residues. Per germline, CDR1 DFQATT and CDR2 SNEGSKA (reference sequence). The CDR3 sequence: CSAASGRAGDEQYF. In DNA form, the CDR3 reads TGCAGTGCCGCTAGCGGGAGGGCCGGGGACGAGCAGTACTTC.

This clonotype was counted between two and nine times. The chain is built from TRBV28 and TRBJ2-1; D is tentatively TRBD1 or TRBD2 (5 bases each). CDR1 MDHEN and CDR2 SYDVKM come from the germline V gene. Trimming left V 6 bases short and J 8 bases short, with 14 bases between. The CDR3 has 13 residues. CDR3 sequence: CASRLGRGDEQFF. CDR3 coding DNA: TGTGCCAGCAGACTAGGCCGGGGCGATGAGCAGTTCTTC.